This T cell receptor (beta chain) was found in a study of T cells in Graves' hyperthyroidism and ophthalmopathy (dated by TCRdb to the late 2010s). For the wider study: Peripheral blood was sampled at the time of initial diagnosis, prior to any treatment. The study also compared thyroid tissue and blood T-cell repertoires from several Graves' hyperthyroidism patients. To identify TCR V-J signatures that set the groups apart, the researchers used a discovery cohort of about a hundred patients, made up of 40 to 45 with Graves' ophthalmopathy and about 60 with stable Graves' hyperthyroidism. For training and testing, the roughly 100 patients in the discovery cohort were randomly divided in a 7:3 ratio. According to the paper, TCR Vbeta CDR3 sequencing was carried out on over 130 peripheral blood samples, which came from more than 40 ophthalmopathy, 70 to 80 hyperthyroidism and 17 progressor patients. Once sampling was done, hyperthyroidism patients were given methimazole at a starting dose of 30 mg daily, whereas ophthalmopathy patients were given high-dose intravenous methylprednisolone. An independent validation cohort of around 19 hyperthyroidism patients and roughly 16 patients who later progressed to ophthalmopathy tested prospective prediction of ophthalmopathy. The investigation overall reported the following: In validation, the model predicted progression to ophthalmopathy a median of roughly 6.2 months before onset, with approximately 70% sensitivity and nearly 75% specificity. Sample size was not statistically predetermined, and blinding of investigators to group allocation was not performed. In cross-validation, a model built on a 13 V-J signature told ophthalmopathy apart from stable hyperthyroidism with 87.88% sensitivity and roughly 83% specificity, and in testing the same model reached 80%/75%. Blood samples also contained most of the expanded thyroid clonotypes (frequency above 0.001), which suggests that blood repertoires may reflect thyroid immune responses.

As concerns this clonotype: The clone's antigen remains unknown. Since no conserved phenylalanine or tryptophan closes the CDR3, a read error is the likely cause.

TCR beta CDR3 regions were amplified from RNA transcripts. The TCR CDR3 was subjected to a first round of RT-PCR using the HTBI primer set and the Qiagen OneStep RT-PCR kit. Libraries were constructed in a second round of multiplex PCR, after which size selection and purification were performed. Sequencing of the libraries was done on an Illumina HiSeq2000 using paired-end 100 bp reads. The original methods were these. Raw data were processed with SOAPnuke, discarding reads with adapters, uncalled bases, mean Phred below 15, or no exact constant-primer or identifier match. High-quality paired reads were merged with COPE v1.2.5, and unique nucleotide sequences were defined as clonotypes. MiTCR v1.1 was used to align the clonotypes against IMGT TRBV, TRBD and TRBJ reference segments. Only V-J combinations with frequency above 0.0001, covering about 99% of repertoires, were analysed. A TCS score was defined as the ratio between F50 (clonal expansion) and ExV (chaos), using BLOSUM62-based TCRdist between CDR3 peptides within each V-J. Welch's t-statistics and random forest reduced roughly 530 V-J features to 10 to 15, which were used in a naive Bayes classifier (R e1071). The public reads were reprocessed in TCRdb via fastp at Q25 and MiXCR, keeping in-frame beta chains. Rows are combined by CDR3 protein, so each entry shows the most common genes and DNA. None of the V and J calls come from the authors' own analysis; TCRdb made them. Counted in this sample were roughly 500,000 distinct CDR3 sequences; roughly 22% of them appeared once. The ten largest account for less than 65% of the sample.

Ophthalmopathy patients had moderately to severely active disease, Clinical Activity Score of at least 3, NOSPECS grade of at least 4, and duration under 3 months. Patients with uncontrolled infections, other autoimmune diseases, pregnancy or lactation were excluded. Diagnoses relied on clinical symptoms, serum thyroxine and TRAb, thyroid ultrasound and orbital computed tomography. Ficoll-Paque density gradient centrifugation was used to isolate PBMCs from around 10 ml of fresh peripheral blood. Total RNA was extracted with Trizol reagent, and quality was checked on an Agilent 2100 Bioanalyzer. Sample: blood. This receptor was identified in a woman in her 70s with Graves' ophthalmopathy.

The DNA sequence is given as TGTGCCAGCAGCTTAGGCAGGGGTCAAGAGACCCAGTACTCC. This translates into CASSLGRGQETQYS. The chain is assembled from TRBV7-9 and TRBJ2-5; possibly the D gene is TRBD1, per 6 matching bases. V sheds 1 base and J sheds 2 bases, leaving 8 bases between their ends. With termini counted, the CDR3 has 14 amino acids. Only CDR3 DNA is held: 42 bases, read in frame from base 1. Sequences SEHNR (CDR1) and FQNEAQ (CDR2) are obtained from the germline V gene (reference sequence).